This entry features one TCR beta chain sequence. This entry is derived from a study of cytomegalovirus exposure and HLA in healthy donors. PCR used 60 Vbeta primers and 13 Jbeta primers. Clones were read by immunoSEQ multiplex PCR, and TCRdb kept only the in-frame ones, dropping some. Of nearly 300,000 clones in the sample, about nine tenths were seen once. The sample consisted of PBMCs. The receptor's source is a man aged 35-49 years in good health and CMV-seropositive.

In nucleotides, the CDR3 is TGTGCCAGCAGCTTGAGCGGAGAGGCCTACAATGAGCAGTTCTTC. Its translation: CASSLSGEAYNEQFF. This chain links TRBV7-3 with TRBJ2-1; D is possibly TRBD2 (5 bases). The V gene's germline CDR1 is SGHTA and CDR2 FQGTGA. The CDR3 runs to 15 residues. Between the trimmed V and J ends, which lost 3 bases and 2 bases, there was a span of 11 bases.